Listed here are 27 T cell receptor beta chains from one sample, sequenced in a study of low-dose radiotherapy and immunotherapy resistance in tumors. First-strand cDNA used TRAV- and TRBV-specific primers, covering alpha and beta chains. The TCRs were subjected to amplification over 20 PCR cycles employing a constant-region primer in conjunction with a V-primer adapter. TCRdb re-called the reads through MiXCR, storing one row per CDR3 protein. Here the sample spans under 90,000 distinct CDR3 sequences, about 18% being singletons. The time point: before trial treatment. Source: PBMCs, taken before treatment. These receptor sequences come from a male donor with prostate cancer.

On this clonotype itself: This likely came from a read error, as a far larger clone is one base away. The chain couples TRBV4-2 to TRBJ2-1; TRBD2 aligns across 7 bases. The CDR3 is 16 amino acids. V gave up 5 bases and J gave up 4 bases; unmatched junction bases: 11. CDR1 and CDR2 (germline): LGHNA, YNFKEQ. CDR3 amino acids: CASSLDGGGLYNEQFF. CDR3 coding DNA: TGTGCCAGCAGCTTAGACGGCGGGGGTCTTTACAATGAGCAGTTCTTC.

This clonotype was recorded at least ten times. The chain carries TRBV18 and TRBJ2-5; D unclear. V was trimmed by 3 bases and J by 5 bases, leaving 7 bases between them. The germline V gene has CDR1 KGHSH and CDR2 LQKENI. The CDR3 contains 12 residues. CDR3 loop: CASSPRQETQYF. The CDR3 coding sequence is TGTGCCAGCTCACCCAGGCAGGAGACCCAGTACTTC. Full variable domain (rest looked up from reference TRBV18 and TRBJ2-5): NAGVMQNPRHLVRRRGQEARLRCSPMKGHSHVYWYRQLPEEGLKFMVYLQKENIIDESGMPKERFSAEFPKEGPSILRIQQVVRGDSAAYFCASSPRQETQYFGPGTRLLVL.

The table lists this clonotype with many counts. J is TRBJ2-2 and V is TRBV5-6; no firm D call. Germline V gene sequence: CDR1 SGHDT, CDR2 YYEEEE. The CDR3 has 13 amino acids. Trimming stripped 1 base from V and 7 bases from J, with 8 bases between. The CDR3 region is CASSLRIDGELFF. CDR3 in DNA: TGTGCCAGCAGCTTGAGGATAGACGGGGAGCTGTTTTTT.

In this sample, this clonotype turned up many times. The genes are TRBV19 and TRBJ2-7, with D possibly being TRBD2 (6 bases). V was cut by 6 bases and J by 1 base, with 10 bases left in between. The CDR3 sequence is 13 residues long. Per germline, CDR1 LNHDA and CDR2 SQIVND (reference sequence). CDR3 nucleotide sequence: TGTGCCAGTAGGTACGGAGGGTCCTACGAGCAGTACTTC. This translates into CASRYGGSYEQYF.

This clonotype has a count of ten or more. CDR3: CASSSRGQNIQYF. The CDR3 coding sequence is TGTGCCAGCAGCTCAAGGGGTCAGAACATTCAGTACTTC. This sequence joins TRBV7-2 and TRBJ2-4, with D perhaps TRBD1 (5 bases). This CDR3 has 13 residues. Germline assignment: CDR1 SGHTA and CDR2 FQGNSA. Trimming cost V 4 bases and J 7 bases, with 11 bases left between them.

Worth noting for this clonotype: A far larger clone is off by one base, so a read error is likely. The chain recombines TRBV4-2 with TRBJ1-1; D is ambiguous. Germline loops: CDR1 LGHNA, CDR2 YNFKEQ. The CDR3 has 15 residues. V was pared by 4 bases and J by 2 bases, with 14 bases between. The CDR3 DNA reads TGTGCCAGCAGCCCTGAGCGGGCAGGAAACACTGAAGCTTTCTTT. This encodes CASSPERAGNTEAFF.

This clonotype was counted between two and nine times. The V call is TRBV7-8, the J call TRBJ2-2; D uncertain. Germline V gives CDR1 SGHVS, CDR2 FQNEAQ. CDR3 size: 12 residues. Trimming left V 7 bases short and J 0 bases short, with 3 bases between. The CDR3: CASTSNTGELFF. The CDR3 nucleotides are TGTGCCAGCACCTCGAACACCGGGGAGCTGTTTTTT.

This clonotype was counted between two and nine times. The chain has TRBV5-4 and TRBJ2-1; 15 bases are shared with TRBD2. V shed 3 bases and J 0 bases; nucleotides not matched to a gene: 7. The CDR3 has 19 residues. Per germline, CDR1 SGHNT and CDR2 YYREEE (reference sequence). The CDR3 spells CASSSGTSGGRTSYNEQFF. The CDR3 nucleotides read TGTGCCAGCAGCTCCGGGACTAGCGGGGGGCGTACCTCCTACAATGAGCAGTTCTTC.

At least ten counts were recorded for this clonotype. The chain employs TRBV11-2 and TRBJ2-5, with D maybe TRBD1 (5 bases). The CDR3 spans 14 residues. Germline V gene sequence: CDR1 SGHAT, CDR2 FQNNGV. V was trimmed by 1 base and J by 3 bases, leaving 9 bases between them. CDR3 in DNA: TGTGCCAGCAGCTTAGGGGGCAGGGAAGAGACCCAGTACTTC. Amino acid sequence: CASSLGGREETQYF.

The sample holds many counts of this clonotype. The chain couples TRBV15 to TRBJ1-4; D remains unclear. The CDR3 totals 16 residues. Germline values: CDR1 LNHNV, CDR2 YYDKDF (reference sequence). Trimming removed 0 bases from V and 6 bases from J, with 14 bases in between. The CDR3 loop reads CATSRDTGRPYEKLFF. In nucleotides, the CDR3 is TGTGCCACCAGCAGAGATACGGGGAGACCTTATGAAAAACTGTTTTTT.

This clonotype was recorded many times. The gene calls are TRBV6-2 or TRBV6-3 and TRBJ1-6; TRBD1 is a possible D gene (6 bases). Germline values: CDR1 MNHEY, CDR2 SVGEGT. The V and J ends lost 6 bases and 7 bases respectively, with 10 bases between them. The CDR3 is 13 amino acids. In DNA form, the CDR3 reads TGTGCCAGCAGGAACAGGGAAAATTCACCCCTCCACTTT. Amino acids: CASRNRENSPLHF.

On this clonotype: This is likely an artifact of a read error, given a far larger clone one base away. The chain combines TRBV6-2 or TRBV6-3 with TRBJ1-1; D possibly corresponds to TRBD1 (5 bases). The length of the CDR3 is 15 residues. Looked up from germline, CDR1 is MNHEY and CDR2 is SVGEGT. The CDR3: CASSLGRTGGSEALF. CDR3 DNA sequence: TGTGCCAGCAGTCTCGGTCGTACGGGGGGGTCTGAAGCTCTCTTT.

In this sample, this clonotype turned up many times. The V call is TRBV28, the J call TRBJ1-6, with D possibly matching TRBD1 (6 bases). This CDR3 contains 14 residues. Germline V gene data show CDR1 as MDHEN and CDR2 as SYDVKM. V lost 8 bases, J lost 7 bases, and 15 bases lay in between. CDR3 loop: CASASGEVNSPLHF. The CDR3 bases are TGTGCCAGCGCCTCAGGGGAAGTCAATTCACCCCTCCACTTT.

J is TRBJ2-7 and V is TRBV5-1, with 10 bases aligning to TRBD2. With V trimmed by 4 bases and J by 4 bases, 8 bases remained unmatched. The germline CDR1 and CDR2 sequences are SGHRS and YFSETQ. The CDR3 is 15 residues long. CDR3 loop: CASSPTSGETYEQYF. The CDR3 DNA follows: TGCGCCAGCAGCCCCACTAGCGGGGAGACGTACGAGCAGTACTTC.

This clonotype has a count of ten or more. V gene TRBV3-1 combines with J gene TRBJ1-2; D is unresolved. The ends were cut back, 1 base at V and 11 bases at J, with 14 bases in the middle. Germline V gene data show CDR1 as LGHDT and CDR2 as YNNKEL (reference sequence). CDR3 length: 13 residues. Here the CDR3 reads CASSQVEPGPYTF. The CDR3 DNA is TGTGCCAGCAGCCAAGTTGAACCTGGACCGTACACCTTC.

This clonotype was recorded many times. The chain couples TRBV7-6 to TRBJ2-3; D may be TRBD2 (5 bases). The CDR3 has 14 residues. V lost 0 bases, J lost 3 bases, and 7 bases lay in between. Per the germline V gene, CDR1 is SGHVS and CDR2 is FNYEAQ. CDR3 loop: CASSLAEGTDTQYF. As DNA, the CDR3 is TGTGCCAGCAGCTTAGCCGAGGGTACAGATACGCAGTATTTT.

This clonotype was counted a few times. DNA for the CDR3: TGTGCCAGCAGCTTTGGTACGGGCACTGAAGCTTTCTTT. Protein: CASSFGTGTEAFF. The chain couples TRBV5-4 to TRBJ1-1; no reliable D call. Germline CDR1 and CDR2: SGHNT and YYREEE (reference sequence). Trimming took off 2 bases at V and 4 bases at J, with 9 bases between the two ends. CDR3 length equals 13 residues. The full variable domain, rest sourced from reference TRBV5-4 and TRBJ1-1, is ETGVTQSPTHLIKTRGQQVTLRCSSQSGHNTVSWYQQALGQGPQFIFQYYREEENGRGNFPPRFSGLQFPNYSSELNVNALELDDSALYLCASSFGTGTEAFFGQGTRLTVV.

The sample holds many counts of this clonotype. The J gene is TRBJ2-1, the V gene TRBV7-2, with D hard to call. Germline V lookup: CDR1 SGHTA, CDR2 FQGNSA. This CDR3 is built from 16 residues. The V gene lost 0 bases and the J gene lost 2 bases, with 11 bases spanning the gap. The CDR3 reads CASSLALQTPYNEQFF. For the CDR3, the DNA is TGTGCCAGCAGCTTAGCCTTACAGACCCCCTACAATGAGCAGTTCTTC.

The chain carries TRBV6-2 or TRBV6-3 and TRBJ2-1, with D possibly matching TRBD1 (5 bases). CDR3 length: 13 amino acids. Germline-derived CDR1 and CDR2 are MNHEY and SVGEGT. Trimming removed 9 bases at V and 5 bases at J, with 14 bases between. The CDR3 coding sequence is TGTGCCAGTTCAACAGGTGGGGACAATGAGCAGTTCTTC. This translates into CASSTGGDNEQFF.

In this sample, this clonotype turned up many times. This rearrangement joins TRBV3-1 to TRBJ2-5; 14 bases agree with TRBD2. In germline, CDR1 is LGHDT, CDR2 YNNKEL (reference sequence). The V segment lost 3 bases and the J segment 1 base; nucleotides outside the gene matches: 1. This CDR3 has 16 residues. The CDR3 loop is CASSQGLAGVQETQYF. The DNA for the CDR3 is TGTGCCAGCAGCCAGGGACTAGCGGGGGTCCAAGAGACCCAGTACTTC.

This clonotype occurred many times. The CDR3 reads CASSVGQGMDEQYF. In nucleotides, the CDR3 is TGTGCCAGCAGCGTAGGCCAGGGGATGGACGAGCAGTACTTC. V gene TRBV9 combines with J gene TRBJ2-7; weak D call: TRBD1 (6 bases). Germline CDR1 reads SGDLS; CDR2 reads YYNGEE. Trimming stripped 0 bases from V and 5 bases from J, with 12 bases between. The CDR3 extends over 14 amino acids.

The chain is built from TRBV12-3 or TRBV12-4 and TRBJ2-5; D not resolved. Trimming stripped 6 bases from V and 1 base from J, with 15 bases between. The CDR3 is made up of 15 amino acids. In nucleotides, the CDR3 is TGTGCCAGCAGACCGGTGGCAGCCGGCCAAGAGACCCAGTACTTC. The encoded protein is CASRPVAAGQETQYF.

The CDR3 spells CSADTTTSYNEQFF. CDR3 nucleotide sequence: TGCAGTGCTGACACGACTACCTCCTACAATGAGCAGTTCTTC. The chain employs TRBV20-1 and TRBJ2-1; the D gene is possibly TRBD2 (5 bases). From germline, CDR1 is DFQATT and CDR2 SNEGSKA (reference sequence). There are 14 residues in the CDR3. Trimming cost V 5 bases and J 0 bases, with 11 bases left between them.

This clonotype showed up many times. The gene calls are TRBV5-1 and TRBJ2-2; 7 nucleotides align to TRBD1. This CDR3 has 13 amino acids. CDR1 is SGHRS and CDR2 is YFSETQ in the germline V gene. Germline trimming cut 4 bases from V and 9 bases from J; bases unmatched to any gene: 6. CDR3 region: CASSVDRARELFF. The CDR3 DNA reads TGCGCCAGCAGCGTCGACAGGGCGAGGGAGCTGTTTTTT.

This clonotype was seen repeatedly, ten times or more. The gene calls are TRBV7-9 and TRBJ2-3; perhaps TRBD1 as D (6 bases). V lost 5 bases to trimming and J lost 2 bases, with 17 bases between them. Germline CDR1 SEHNR, CDR2 FQNEAQ (reference sequence). CDR3 length equals 16 residues. CDR3 bases: TGTGCCAGCAGCCCCGGGTCGACAGGTTCCACAGATACGCAGTATTTT. It specifies CASSPGSTGSTDTQYF.

As concerns this clonotype: It is unclear where the CDR3 begins or ends on the DNA, so no DNA is shown, and the CDR3 is as TCRdb lists it. The chain carries TRBV6-2 or TRBV6-3 and TRBJ1-4; TRBD1 was called by the table and not checked on the DNA. Germline-derived CDR1 and CDR2 are MNHEY and SVGEGT. The CDR3 is 13 amino acids long, termini counted. This chain's CDR3 is CASSGDREKLFFF.

This clonotype was counted many times. CDR3: CASSLAFAGGLRETQYF. The DNA for the CDR3 is TGTGCCAGCAGCTTAGCTTTTGCGGGGGGGCTCCGGGAGACCCAGTACTTC. The chain uses TRBV7-2 and TRBJ2-5; 9 bases line up with TRBD2. Germline V gene sequence: CDR1 SGHTA, CDR2 FQGNSA. The CDR3 spans 17 residues. J was trimmed by 5 bases and V by 0 bases; bases with no gene match: 10.